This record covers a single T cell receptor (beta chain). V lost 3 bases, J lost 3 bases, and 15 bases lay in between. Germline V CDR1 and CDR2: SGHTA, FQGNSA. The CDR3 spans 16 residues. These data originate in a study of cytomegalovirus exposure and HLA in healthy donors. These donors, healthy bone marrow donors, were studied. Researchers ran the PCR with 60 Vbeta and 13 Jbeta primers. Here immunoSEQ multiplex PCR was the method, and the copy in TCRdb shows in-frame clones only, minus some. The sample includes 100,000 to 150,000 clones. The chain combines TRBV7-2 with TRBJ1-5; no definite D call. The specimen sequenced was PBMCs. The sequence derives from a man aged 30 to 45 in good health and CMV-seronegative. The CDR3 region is CASSLVGRENNQPQHF. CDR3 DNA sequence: TGTGCCAGCAGCTTGGTAGGGCGGGAGAACAATCAGCCCCAGCATTTT.